This T cell receptor beta chain was recorded in a study of shared clonotypes between healthy human individuals. Notes on the study in general: Among donors, sharing of clonotypes was expected to be affected by sequencing depth.

For each subset, genomic DNA was distributed in equal portions over several immunoSEQ plates. The assay was immunoSEQ multiplex PCR, and TCRdb's table has in-frame clones only and misses some. The sample lists 450,000 to 500,000 clones; about 80% were seen once. The CDR3 is 13 residues long. Per the germline V gene, CDR1 is SGHVS and CDR2 is FNYEAQ. Trimming took 0 bases from V and 5 from J, leaving 4 bases between them. Extraction of genomic DNA in unsorted samples used roughly 93 million PBMCs. On this clone itself: Its antigen remains unidentified.

This sequence was found in a woman aged 40 to 50 in good health. Some clones in this sample may be carry-over from other donors' samples. J is TRBJ2-2 and V is TRBV7-6; D remains unclear. Sequencing input: PBMCs. The CDR3 nucleotides read TGTGCCAGCAGCTTAGCGTCTACCGGGGAGCTGTTTTTT. Protein product: CASSLASTGELFF. Combining the CDR3 with reference TRBV7-6 and TRBJ2-2 gives the whole variable domain GAGVSQSPRYKVTKRGQDVALRCDPISGHVSLYWYRQALGQGPEFLTYFNYEAQQDKSGLPNDRFSAERPEGSISTLTIQRTEQRDSAMYRCASSLASTGELFFGEGSRLTVL.